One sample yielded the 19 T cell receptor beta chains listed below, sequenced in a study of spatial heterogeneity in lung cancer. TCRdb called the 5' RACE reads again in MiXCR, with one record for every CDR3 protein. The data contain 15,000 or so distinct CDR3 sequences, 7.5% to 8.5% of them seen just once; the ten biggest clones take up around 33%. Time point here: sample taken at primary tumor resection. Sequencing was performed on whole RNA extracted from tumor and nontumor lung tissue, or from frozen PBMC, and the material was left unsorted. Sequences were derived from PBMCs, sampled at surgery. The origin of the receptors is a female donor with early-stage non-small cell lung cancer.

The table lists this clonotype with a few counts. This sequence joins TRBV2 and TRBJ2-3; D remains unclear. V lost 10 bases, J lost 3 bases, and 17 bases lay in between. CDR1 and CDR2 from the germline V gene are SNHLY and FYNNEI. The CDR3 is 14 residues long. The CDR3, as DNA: TGTGCCACCTCCTCCTACCCGCAAACAGATACGCAGTATTTT. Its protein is CATSSYPQTDTQYF. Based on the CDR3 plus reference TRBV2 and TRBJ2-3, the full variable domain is EPEVTQTPSHQVTQMGQEVILRCVPISNHLYFYWYRQILGQKVEFLVSFYNNEISEKSEIFDDQFSVERPDGSNFTLKIRSTKLEDSAMYFCATSSYPQTDTQYFGPGTRLTVL.

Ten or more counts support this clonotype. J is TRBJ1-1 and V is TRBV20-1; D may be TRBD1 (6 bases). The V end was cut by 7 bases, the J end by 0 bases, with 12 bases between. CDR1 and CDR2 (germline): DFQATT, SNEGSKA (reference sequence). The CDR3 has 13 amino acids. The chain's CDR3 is CSVGQLLNTEAFF. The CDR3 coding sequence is TGCAGTGTCGGACAGTTACTGAACACTGAAGCTTTCTTT.

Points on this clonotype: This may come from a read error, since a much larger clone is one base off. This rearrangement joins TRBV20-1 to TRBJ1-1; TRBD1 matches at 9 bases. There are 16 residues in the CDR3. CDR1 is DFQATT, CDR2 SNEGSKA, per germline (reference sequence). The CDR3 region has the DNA TGCAGTGCTGCACAGGGGGCGGCCCTAAGTAACACTGAAACTTTCTTT. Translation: CSAAQGAALSNTETFF.

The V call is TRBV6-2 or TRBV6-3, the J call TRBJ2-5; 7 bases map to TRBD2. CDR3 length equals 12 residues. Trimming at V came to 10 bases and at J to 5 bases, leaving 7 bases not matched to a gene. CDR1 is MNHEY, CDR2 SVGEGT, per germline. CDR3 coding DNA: TGTGCCATCAGGACTAGAAGGGAGACCCAGTACTTC. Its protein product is CAIRTRRETQYF.

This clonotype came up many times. DNA of the CDR3: TGTGCCAGCAGACAACAGGGGTTTCGCACTGAAGCTTTCTTT. It encodes CASRQQGFRTEAFF. This rearrangement joins TRBV3-1 to TRBJ1-1; 7 nucleotides match TRBD1. The ends lost 6 bases at V and 4 bases at J; junction bases unmatched: 8. Germline lookup yields CDR1 LGHDT and CDR2 YNNKEL (reference sequence). The CDR3 runs 14 residues.

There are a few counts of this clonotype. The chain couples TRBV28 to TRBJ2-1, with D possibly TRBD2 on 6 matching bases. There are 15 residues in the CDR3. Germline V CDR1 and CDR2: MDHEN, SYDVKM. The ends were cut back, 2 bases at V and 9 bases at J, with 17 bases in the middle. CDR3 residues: CASSLVGGPQFEQFF. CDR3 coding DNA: TGTGCCAGCAGTTTAGTGGGGGGTCCTCAATTTGAGCAGTTCTTC.

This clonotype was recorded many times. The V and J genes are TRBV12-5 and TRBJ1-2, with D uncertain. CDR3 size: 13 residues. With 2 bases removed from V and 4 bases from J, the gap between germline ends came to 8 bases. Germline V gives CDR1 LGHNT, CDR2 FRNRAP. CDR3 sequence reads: CASGLPPRYGYTF. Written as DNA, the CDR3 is TGTGCTAGTGGTTTGCCCCCTCGCTATGGCTACACCTTC.

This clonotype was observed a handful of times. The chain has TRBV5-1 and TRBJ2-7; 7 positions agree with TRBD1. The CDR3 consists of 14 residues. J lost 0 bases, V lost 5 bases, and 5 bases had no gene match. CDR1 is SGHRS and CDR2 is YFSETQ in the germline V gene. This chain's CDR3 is CASRQGMTSYEQYF. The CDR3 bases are TGCGCCAGCAGACAGGGGATGACCTCCTACGAGCAGTACTTC.

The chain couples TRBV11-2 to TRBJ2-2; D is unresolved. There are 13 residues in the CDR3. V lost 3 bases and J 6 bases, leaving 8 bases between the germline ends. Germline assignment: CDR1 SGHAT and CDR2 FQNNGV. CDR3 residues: CASSLENSGELFF. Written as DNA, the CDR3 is TGTGCCAGCAGCTTGGAAAATTCCGGGGAGCTGTTTTTT.

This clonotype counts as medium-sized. For the CDR3, the DNA is TGTGCCAGCTCCACCGGGACAACTGGAAACACCATATATTTT. Translated: CASSTGTTGNTIYF. The J gene is TRBJ1-3, the V gene TRBV19; TRBD1 is a possible D gene (6 bases). The CDR3 is 14 amino acids. V was trimmed by 9 bases and J by 2 bases, leaving 14 bases between them. The germline CDR1 and CDR2 sequences are LNHDA and SQIVND (reference sequence).

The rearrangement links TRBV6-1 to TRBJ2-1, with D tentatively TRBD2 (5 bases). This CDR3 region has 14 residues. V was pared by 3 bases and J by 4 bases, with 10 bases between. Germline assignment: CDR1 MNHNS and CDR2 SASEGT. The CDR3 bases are TGTGCCAGCAGTGAGTACGGCGGGTACAATGAGCAGTTCTTC. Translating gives CASSEYGGYNEQFF.

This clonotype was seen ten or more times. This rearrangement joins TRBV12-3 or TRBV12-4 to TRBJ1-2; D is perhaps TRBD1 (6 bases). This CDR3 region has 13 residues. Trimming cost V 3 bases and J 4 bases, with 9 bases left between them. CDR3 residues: CASSFDRTYGYTF. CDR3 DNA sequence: TGTGCCAGCAGTTTCGACAGGACCTATGGCTACACCTTC.

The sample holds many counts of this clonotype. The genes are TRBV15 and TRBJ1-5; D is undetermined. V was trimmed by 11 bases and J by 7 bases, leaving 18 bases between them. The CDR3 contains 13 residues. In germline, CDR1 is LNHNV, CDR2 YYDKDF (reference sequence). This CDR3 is CASQPGVGQPQHF. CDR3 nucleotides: TGTGCCTCACAGCCCGGCGTCGGACAGCCCCAGCATTTT.

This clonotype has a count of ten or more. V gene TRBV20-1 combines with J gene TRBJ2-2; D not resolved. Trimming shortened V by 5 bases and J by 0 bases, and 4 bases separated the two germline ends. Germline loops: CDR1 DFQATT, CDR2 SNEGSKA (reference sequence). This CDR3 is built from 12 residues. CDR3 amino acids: CSAYTNTGELFF. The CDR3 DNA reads TGCAGTGCTTACACGAACACCGGGGAGCTGTTTTTT.

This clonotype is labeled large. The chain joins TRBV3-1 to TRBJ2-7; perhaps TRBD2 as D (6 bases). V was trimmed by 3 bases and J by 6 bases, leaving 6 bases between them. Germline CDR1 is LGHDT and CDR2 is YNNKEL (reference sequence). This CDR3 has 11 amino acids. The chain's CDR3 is CASSQGLEQYF. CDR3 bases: TGTGCCAGCAGCCAGGGACTCGAGCAGTACTTC.

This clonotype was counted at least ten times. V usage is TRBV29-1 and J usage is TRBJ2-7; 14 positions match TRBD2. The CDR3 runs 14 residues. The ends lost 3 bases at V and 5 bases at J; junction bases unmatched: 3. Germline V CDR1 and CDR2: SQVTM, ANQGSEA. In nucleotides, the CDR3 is TGCAGCGTTGAGGGACTAGCGGGAGCCGACGAGCAGTACTTC. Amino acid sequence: CSVEGLAGADEQYF.

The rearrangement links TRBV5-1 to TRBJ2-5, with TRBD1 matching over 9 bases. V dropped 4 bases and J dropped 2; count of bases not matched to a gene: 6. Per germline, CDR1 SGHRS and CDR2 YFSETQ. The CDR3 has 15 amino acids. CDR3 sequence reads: CASSRTGAPQETQYF. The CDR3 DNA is TGCGCCAGCAGCCGGACAGGGGCCCCACAAGAGACCCAGTACTTC.

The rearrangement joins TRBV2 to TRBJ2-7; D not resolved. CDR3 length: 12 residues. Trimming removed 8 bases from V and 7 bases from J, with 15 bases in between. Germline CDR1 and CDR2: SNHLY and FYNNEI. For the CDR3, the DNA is TGTGCCAGCGGTACTGGGTTGGGGGAGCAGTACTTC. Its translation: CASGTGLGEQYF.

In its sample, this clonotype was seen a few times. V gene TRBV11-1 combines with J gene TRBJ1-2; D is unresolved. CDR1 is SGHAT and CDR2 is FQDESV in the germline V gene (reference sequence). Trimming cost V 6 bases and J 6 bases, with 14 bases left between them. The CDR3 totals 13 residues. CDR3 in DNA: TGTGCCAGCAGACACTATAGTCAGGATGGCTACACCTTC. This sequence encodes CASRHYSQDGYTF.